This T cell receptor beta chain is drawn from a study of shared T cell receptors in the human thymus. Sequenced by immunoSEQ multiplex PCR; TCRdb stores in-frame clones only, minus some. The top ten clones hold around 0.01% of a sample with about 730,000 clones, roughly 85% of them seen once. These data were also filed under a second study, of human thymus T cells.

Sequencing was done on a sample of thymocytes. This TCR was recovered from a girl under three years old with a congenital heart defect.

CDR3 sequence (DNA): TGCGCCAGCAGCAAAATCGCGGACAGGGGGCAAGAGACCCAGTACTTC. This gives the protein CASSKIADRGQETQYF. The V and J genes are TRBV5-1 and TRBJ2-5; the match to TRBD1 covers 10 bases. CDR3 length: 16 residues. The J segment lost 2 bases and the V segment lost 4 bases, leaving 8 bases of the junction unmatched. Germline V lookup: CDR1 SGHRS, CDR2 YFSETQ. Supplemented by reference TRBV5-1 and TRBJ2-5, the full variable domain reads KAGVTQTPRYLIKTRGQQVTLSCSPISGHRSVSWYQQTPGQGLQFLFEYFSETQRNKGNFPGRFSGRQFSNSRSEMNVSTLELGDSALYLCASSKIADRGQETQYFGPGTRLLVL.